This entry is about one T cell receptor (beta chain). Its antigen remains undetermined. Base qualities are not provided; no much larger clone lies one nucleotide away. TCRdb lists the instrument as Illumina HiSeq 1500. TCRdb reworked the public reads: Q25 trimming with fastp, MiXCR clone assembly, productive beta chains retained. Entries are consolidated by CDR3 protein sequence, retaining the most common genes and DNA. The sample yields approximately 590,000 distinct CDR3 sequences; 40% were counted once. The ten largest clones capture 48% of the sample. This entry belongs to a study of T cell repertoires in cytomegalovirus infection (dated by TCRdb to the late 2010s). Context from the whole study: Recently identified HLA-C-restricted CMV epitopes, whose presentation resists viral immunomodulation, were targeted by peptide stimulations together with well-studied HLA-B-restricted epitopes. Donor HLA type was relevant to the analysis, as public TCR beta signatures indicated carriage of CMV infection together with the matching HLA type.

Measured from the cysteine to the phenylalanine, the CDR3 is 15 residues long. Only the CDR3 DNA is retained, 45 bases long and in frame from the first base. Per the germline V gene (reference sequence), DFQATT is the CDR1 and SNEGSKA is the CDR2. At the junction V is shortened by 3 bases and J by 0 bases; bases outside the gene matches: 5. The treatment or condition label of this sample denotes: in vitro stimulation with specific CMV peptide epitopes to enrich CMV-specific T cells. Here is what the overall study found, with its caveats: In the ex vivo response, HLA-C-restricted CMV-specific TCR beta clonotypes were dominant, and in two of eight donors the single most frequent clonotype came from this HLA-C-restricted group. Cumulative frequency of public TCR beta family members discriminated carriers of CMV infection plus the relevant HLA type in this cohort and an independent approximately 370-donor cohort.

Recombination connected TRBV20-1 to TRBJ2-3, with 8 bases in between that match TRBD2. The origin of this receptor is a human donor in good health (CMV status not recorded). Some clones in this sample may be carry-over from other donors' samples. Specimen: cultured PBMCs, collected from culture after CMV antigen stimulation. The CDR3 protein: CSASGLAGSTDTQYF. The nucleotide sequence reads TGCAGTGCTAGTGGGCTAGCGGGTAGCACAGATACGCAGTATTTT.